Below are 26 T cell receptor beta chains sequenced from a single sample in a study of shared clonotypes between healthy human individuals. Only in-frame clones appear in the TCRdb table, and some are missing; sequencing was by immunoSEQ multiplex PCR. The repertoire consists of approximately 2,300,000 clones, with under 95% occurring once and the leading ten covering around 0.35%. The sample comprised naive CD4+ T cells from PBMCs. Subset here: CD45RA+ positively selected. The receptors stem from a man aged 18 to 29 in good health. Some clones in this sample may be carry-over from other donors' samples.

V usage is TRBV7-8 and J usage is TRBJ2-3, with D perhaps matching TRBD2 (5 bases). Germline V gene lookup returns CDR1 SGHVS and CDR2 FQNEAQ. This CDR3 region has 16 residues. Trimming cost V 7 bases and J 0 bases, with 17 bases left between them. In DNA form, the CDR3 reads TGTGCCAGCACCCTTGGGCGAGGGAGCAGCACAGATACGCAGTATTTT. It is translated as CASTLGRGSSTDTQYF.

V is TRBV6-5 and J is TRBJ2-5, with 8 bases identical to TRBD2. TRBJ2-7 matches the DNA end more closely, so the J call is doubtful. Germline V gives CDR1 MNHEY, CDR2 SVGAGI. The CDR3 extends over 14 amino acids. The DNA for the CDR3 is TGTGCCAGCAGCCTCTTAGCGGGACCCTACGAGCAGTACTTC. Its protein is CASSLLAGPYEQYF.

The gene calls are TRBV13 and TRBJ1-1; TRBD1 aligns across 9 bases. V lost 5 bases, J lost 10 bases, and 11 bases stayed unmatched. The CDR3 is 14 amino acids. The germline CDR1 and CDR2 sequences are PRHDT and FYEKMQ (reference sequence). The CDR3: CASSPNRGLVVAFF. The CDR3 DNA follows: TGTGCCAGCAGCCCAAACAGGGGGCTGGTGGTAGCTTTCTTT.

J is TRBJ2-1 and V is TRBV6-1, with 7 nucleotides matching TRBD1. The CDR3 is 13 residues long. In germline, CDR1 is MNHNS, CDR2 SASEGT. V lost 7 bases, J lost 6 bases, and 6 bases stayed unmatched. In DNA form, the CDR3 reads TGTGCCAGCACAGGGGGAGTCCGCAATGAGCAGTTCTTC. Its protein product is CASTGGVRNEQFF.

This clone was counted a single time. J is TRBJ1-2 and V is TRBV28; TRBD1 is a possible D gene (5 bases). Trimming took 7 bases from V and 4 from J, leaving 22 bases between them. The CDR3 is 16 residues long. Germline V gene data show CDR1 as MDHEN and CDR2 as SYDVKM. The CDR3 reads CASTTLGGSTGYGYTF. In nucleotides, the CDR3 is TGTGCCAGCACCACTCTGGGGGGGAGTACTGGCTATGGCTACACCTTC.

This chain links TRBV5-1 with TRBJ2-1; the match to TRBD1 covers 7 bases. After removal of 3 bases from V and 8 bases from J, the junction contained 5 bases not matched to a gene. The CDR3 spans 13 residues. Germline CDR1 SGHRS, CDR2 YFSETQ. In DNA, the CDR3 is TGCGCCAGCAGCTCCGACAGGGTCGATGAGCAGTTCTTC. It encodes CASSSDRVDEQFF.

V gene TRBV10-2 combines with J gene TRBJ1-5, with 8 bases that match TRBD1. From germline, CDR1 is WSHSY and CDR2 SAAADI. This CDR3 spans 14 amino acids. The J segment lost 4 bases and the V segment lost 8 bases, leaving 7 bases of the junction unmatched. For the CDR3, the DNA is TGCGCCAGCCGACGGACAGGGACAAATCAGCCCCAGCATTTT. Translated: CASRRTGTNQPQHF.

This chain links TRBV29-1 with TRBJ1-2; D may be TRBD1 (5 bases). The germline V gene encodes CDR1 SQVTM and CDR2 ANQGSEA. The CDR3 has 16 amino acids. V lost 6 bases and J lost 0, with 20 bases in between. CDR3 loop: CSVSPQGRATNYGYTF. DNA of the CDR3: TGCAGCGTCTCCCCCCAGGGACGGGCTACTAACTATGGCTACACCTTC.

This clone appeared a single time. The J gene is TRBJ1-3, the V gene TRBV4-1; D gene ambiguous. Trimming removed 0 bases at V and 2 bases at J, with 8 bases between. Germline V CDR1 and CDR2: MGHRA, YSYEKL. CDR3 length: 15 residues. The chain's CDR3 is CASSQDRGTGNTIYF. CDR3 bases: TGCGCCAGCAGCCAAGATCGAGGGACTGGAAACACCATATATTTT.

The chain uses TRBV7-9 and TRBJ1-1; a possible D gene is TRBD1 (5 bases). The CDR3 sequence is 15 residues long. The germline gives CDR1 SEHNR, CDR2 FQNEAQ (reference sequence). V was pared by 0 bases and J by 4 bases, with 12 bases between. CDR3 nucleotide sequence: TGTGCCAGCAGCTTAGCTAGCCTGCAGGGCACTGAAGCTTTCTTT. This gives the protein CASSLASLQGTEAFF.

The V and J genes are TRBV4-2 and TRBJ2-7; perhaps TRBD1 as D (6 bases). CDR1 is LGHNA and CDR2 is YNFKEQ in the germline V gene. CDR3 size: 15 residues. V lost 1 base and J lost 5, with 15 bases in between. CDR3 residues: CASSQVEQGRNEQYF. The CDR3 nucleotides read TGTGCCAGCAGCCAAGTGGAACAGGGTAGGAACGAGCAGTACTTC.

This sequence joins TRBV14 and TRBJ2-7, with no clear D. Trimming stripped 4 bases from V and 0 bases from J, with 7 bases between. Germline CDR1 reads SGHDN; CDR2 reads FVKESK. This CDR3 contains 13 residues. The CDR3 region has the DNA TGTGCCAGCAGCCGGGTTCCCTCCTACGAGCAGTACTTC. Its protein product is CASSRVPSYEQYF.

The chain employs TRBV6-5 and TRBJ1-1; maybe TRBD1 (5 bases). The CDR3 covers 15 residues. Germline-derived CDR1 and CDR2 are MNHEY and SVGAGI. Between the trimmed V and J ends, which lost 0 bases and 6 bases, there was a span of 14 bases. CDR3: CASSYSGRSQSEAFF. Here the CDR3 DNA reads TGTGCCAGCAGTTACTCGGGACGTTCTCAGTCTGAAGCTTTCTTT.

This CDR3 is CASSQGLAGVGGELFF. The CDR3 DNA is TGTGCCAGCAGTCAAGGGCTAGCGGGAGTCGGTGGGGAGCTGTTTTTT. This chain joins TRBV7-7 and TRBJ2-2, with 10 bases identical to TRBD2. The J segment lost 8 bases and the V segment lost 6 bases, leaving 12 bases of the junction unmatched. From germline, CDR1 is SSHAT and CDR2 FNYEAQ (reference sequence). This CDR3 has 16 amino acids.

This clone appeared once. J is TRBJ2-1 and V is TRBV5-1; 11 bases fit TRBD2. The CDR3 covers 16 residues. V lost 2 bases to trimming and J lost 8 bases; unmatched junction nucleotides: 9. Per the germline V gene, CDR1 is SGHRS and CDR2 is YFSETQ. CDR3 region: CASSFLAGGSIHEQFF. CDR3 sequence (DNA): TGCGCCAGCAGCTTTCTAGCGGGGGGCTCCATCCATGAGCAGTTCTTC.

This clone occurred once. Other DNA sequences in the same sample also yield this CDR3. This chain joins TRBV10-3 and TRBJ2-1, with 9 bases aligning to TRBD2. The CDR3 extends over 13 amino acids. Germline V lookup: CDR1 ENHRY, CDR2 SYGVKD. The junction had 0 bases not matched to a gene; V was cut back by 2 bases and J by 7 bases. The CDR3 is CAISEAGGNEQFF. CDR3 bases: TGTGCCATCAGTGAGGCGGGGGGGAATGAGCAGTTCTTC.

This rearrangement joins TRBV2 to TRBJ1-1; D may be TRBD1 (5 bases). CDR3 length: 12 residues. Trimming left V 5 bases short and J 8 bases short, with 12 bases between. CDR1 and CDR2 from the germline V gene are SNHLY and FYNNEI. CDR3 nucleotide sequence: TGTGCCAGCAGTCAGGAGGGGTGGGAAGCTTTCTTT. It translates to CASSQEGWEAFF.

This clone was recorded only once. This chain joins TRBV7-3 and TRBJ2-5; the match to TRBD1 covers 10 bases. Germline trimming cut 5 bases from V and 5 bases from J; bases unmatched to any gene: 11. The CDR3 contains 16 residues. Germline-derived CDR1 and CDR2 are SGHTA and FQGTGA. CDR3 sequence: CASSKRTGGLGETQYF. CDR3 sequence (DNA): TGTGCCAGCAGCAAAAGGACAGGGGGTCTTGGGGAGACCCAGTACTTC. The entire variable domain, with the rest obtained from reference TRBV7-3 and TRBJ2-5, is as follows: GAGVSQTPSNKVTEKGKYVELRCDPISGHTALYWYRQSLGQGPEFLIYFQGTGAADDSGLPNDRFFAVRPEGSVSTLKIQRTERGDSAVYLCASSKRTGGLGETQYFGPGTRLLVL.

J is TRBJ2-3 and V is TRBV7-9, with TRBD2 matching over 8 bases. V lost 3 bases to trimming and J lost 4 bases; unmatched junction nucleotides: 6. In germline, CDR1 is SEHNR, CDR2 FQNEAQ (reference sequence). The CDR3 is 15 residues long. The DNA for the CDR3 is TGTGCCAGCAGCTTCGCGGGAGGCCGGGCAGATACGCAGTATTTT. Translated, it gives CASSFAGGRADTQYF.

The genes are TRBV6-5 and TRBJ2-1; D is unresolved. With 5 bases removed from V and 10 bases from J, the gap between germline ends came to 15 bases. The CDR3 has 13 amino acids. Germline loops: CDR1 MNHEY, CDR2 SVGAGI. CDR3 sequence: CASSQAPEREQFF. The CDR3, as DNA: TGTGCCAGCAGTCAAGCGCCGGAGAGGGAGCAGTTCTTC.

For the CDR3, the DNA is TGTGCCAGCAGGCAAGCCGGCGGGACGGCGGAGTACGAGCAGTACTTC. It codes for CASRQAGGTAEYEQYF. This chain joins TRBV7-9 and TRBJ2-7; perhaps TRBD2 as D (6 bases). V lost 6 bases and J 4 bases, leaving 22 bases between the germline ends. From germline, CDR1 is SEHNR and CDR2 FQNEAQ (reference sequence). This CDR3 is built from 16 residues.

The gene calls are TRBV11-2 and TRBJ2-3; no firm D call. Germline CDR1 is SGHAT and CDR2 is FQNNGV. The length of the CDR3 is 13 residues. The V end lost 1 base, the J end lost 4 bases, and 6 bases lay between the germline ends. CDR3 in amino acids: CASSLGEADTQYF. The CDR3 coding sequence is TGTGCCAGCAGCTTAGGCGAGGCAGATACGCAGTATTTT. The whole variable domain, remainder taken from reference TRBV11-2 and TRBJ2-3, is EAGVAQSPRYKIIEKRQSVAFWCNPISGHATLYWYQQILGQGPKLLIQFQNNGVVDDSQLPKDRFSAERLKGVDSTLKIQPAKLEDSAVYLCASSLGEADTQYFGPGTRLTVL.

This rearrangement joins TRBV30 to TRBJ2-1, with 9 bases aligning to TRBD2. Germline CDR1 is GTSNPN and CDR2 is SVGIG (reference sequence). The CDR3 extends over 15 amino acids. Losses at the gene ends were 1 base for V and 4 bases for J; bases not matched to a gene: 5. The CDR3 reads CAWSGRSGRYNEQFF. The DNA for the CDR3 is TGTGCCTGGAGTGGCAGGAGCGGGAGGTACAATGAGCAGTTCTTC.

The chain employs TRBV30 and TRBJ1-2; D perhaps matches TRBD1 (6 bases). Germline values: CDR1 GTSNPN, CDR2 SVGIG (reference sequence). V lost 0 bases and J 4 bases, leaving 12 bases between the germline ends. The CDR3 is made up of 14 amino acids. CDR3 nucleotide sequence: TGTGCCTGGAGTGTACAGGGCACCGGCTATGGCTACACCTTC. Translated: CAWSVQGTGYGYTF.

The CDR3 reads CATSRDERYGYTF. CDR3 bases: TGTGCCACCAGCAGAGATGAACGCTATGGCTACACCTTC. This chain uses TRBV15 with TRBJ1-2; D not resolved. V dropped 0 bases and J dropped 4 bases, with 6 bases sitting between them. CDR1 is LNHNV and CDR2 is YYDKDF in the germline V gene (reference sequence). This CDR3 contains 13 residues. Looking up the rest from reference TRBV15 and TRBJ1-2 gives the full variable domain: DAMVIQNPRYQVTQFGKPVTLSCSQTLNHNVMYWYQQKSSQAPKLLFHYYDKDFNNEADTPDNFQSRRPNTSFCFLDIRSPGLGDTAMYLCATSRDERYGYTFGSGTRLTVV.

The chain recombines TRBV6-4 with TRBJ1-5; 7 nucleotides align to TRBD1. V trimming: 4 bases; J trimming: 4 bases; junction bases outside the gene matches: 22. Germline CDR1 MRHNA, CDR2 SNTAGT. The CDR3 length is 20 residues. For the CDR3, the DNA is TGTGCCAGCAGTGGGATTGGAGGGACAGCGCCGGGTGGGGGGAATCAGCCCCAGCATTTT. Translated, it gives CASSGIGGTAPGGGNQPQHF.